This T cell receptor beta chain was identified during a study of blood T cell repertoires in COVID-19. This table comes from immunoSEQ multiplex PCR, and its TCRdb copy is limited to in-frame clones, with some not included. The table has 250,000 or so clones, 85% to 90% seen once. Germline V lookup: CDR1 SGHVS, CDR2 FNYEAQ. Trimming shortened V by 1 base and J by 5 bases, and 14 bases separated the two germline ends. The CDR3 consists of 15 residues. The V gene is TRBV7-6, the J gene TRBJ1-1; perhaps TRBD1 as D (5 bases). This sequence was found in a man in his forties or fifties who had been exposed to COVID-19. What was sequenced was PBMCs or T cells enriched from blood (not recorded which). The CDR3 DNA reads as TGTGCCAGCAGCTTAGTCGGGGGTGGGAATACTGAAGCTTTCTTT. It codes for CASSLVGGGNTEAFF.